What follows are 10 T cell receptor beta chains derived from one specimen sequenced in a study of blood T cell repertoires in COVID-19. Assay: immunoSEQ multiplex PCR; the TCRdb copy retains only in-frame clones and omits some. The table shows under 80,000 clones, with 70% to 90% occurring only once. Material: peripheral blood. The receptors were sampled from a woman older than 75 with active COVID-19.

The chain employs TRBV5-6 and TRBJ2-7; possible D gene TRBD2, 6 bases. This CDR3 is built from 13 residues. With 4 bases removed from V and 3 bases from J, the gap between germline ends came to 11 bases. The germline V gene has CDR1 SGHDT and CDR2 YYEEEE. This CDR3 reads CASSPAAGYEQYF. The CDR3 nucleotides read TGTGCCAGCAGCCCTGCAGCGGGCTACGAGCAGTACTTC. Variable domain in full (rest from reference TRBV5-6 and TRBJ2-7): DAGVTQSPTHLIKTRGQQVTLRCSPKSGHDTVSWYQQALGQGPQFIFQYYEEEERQRGNFPDRFSGHQFPNYSSELNVNALLLGDSALYLCASSPAAGYEQYFGPGTRLTVT.

The table lists this clone with a few counts. The V gene is TRBV6-5, the J gene TRBJ2-7; 9 bases align to TRBD1. The CDR3 is made up of 13 amino acids. The germline V gene encodes CDR1 MNHEY and CDR2 SVGAGI. V lost 6 bases to trimming and J lost 3 bases; unmatched junction nucleotides: 3. The CDR3 is CASRQGAIYEQYF. CDR3 nucleotides: TGTGCCAGCAGACAGGGGGCGATCTACGAGCAGTACTTC.

V and J are TRBV28 and TRBJ2-7, with 12 bases identical to TRBD1. The V gene's germline CDR1 is MDHEN and CDR2 SYDVKM. This CDR3 is built from 14 residues. V lost 2 bases and J lost 10; bases outside the gene matches: 6. The CDR3 nucleotides read TGTGCCAGCAGTTTAGCCGGGACAGGGGGCGCCCAGTACTTC. This encodes CASSLAGTGGAQYF. The complete variable domain, with remaining parts taken from reference TRBV28 and TRBJ2-7, reads DVKVTQSSRYLVKRTGEKVFLECVQDMDHENMFWYRQDPGLGLRLIYFSYDVKMKEKGDIPEGYSVSREKKERFSLILESASTNQTSMYLCASSLAGTGGAQYFGPGTRLTVT.

This chain connects TRBV4-3 to TRBJ2-1; 13 bases are a match to TRBD2. Germline V gene sequence: CDR1 LGHNA, CDR2 YSLEER. This CDR3 is 19 amino acids long. After removal of 0 bases from V and 8 bases from J, the junction contained 13 bases not matched to a gene. CDR3 in amino acids: CASSQDLGLAGEAGYEQFF. CDR3 nucleotide sequence: TGCGCCAGCAGCCAAGATCTAGGACTAGCGGGAGAGGCTGGCTATGAGCAGTTCTTC.

The chain employs TRBV27 and TRBJ1-2; tentatively, D is TRBD1 (5 bases). CDR3 length: 13 amino acids. Per the germline V gene, CDR1 is MNHEY and CDR2 is SMNVEV (reference sequence). V gave up 5 bases and J gave up 5 bases, with 12 bases separating them. Here the CDR3 reads CASSPRQTYGYTF. In nucleotides, the CDR3 is TGTGCCAGCAGTCCGCGACAGACATATGGCTACACCTTC.

This chain uses TRBV7-6 with TRBJ2-1; 13 bases are a match to TRBD2. Looked up from germline, CDR1 is SGHVS and CDR2 is FNYEAQ. The CDR3 has 15 residues. Trimming took 4 bases from V and 6 from J; bases not matched to a gene: 3. CDR3 amino acids: CASSSGLAGVNEQFF. The CDR3 DNA sequence: TGTGCCAGCAGCTCCGGACTAGCGGGAGTCAATGAGCAGTTCTTC.

The chain employs TRBV3-1 (or the pseudogene TRBV3-2) and TRBJ2-5, with D unclear. The DNA end favors TRBJ2-7, so the J call may be wrong. The CDR3 is 12 amino acids. Germline assignment: CDR1 LGHDT and CDR2 YNNKEL (reference sequence). CDR3 protein: CASSPEVHEQYF. DNA for the CDR3: TGTGCCAGCAGCCCTGAAGTCCACGAGCAGTACTTC.

V is TRBV15 and J is TRBJ1-5, with TRBD1 identical over 12 bases. This CDR3 contains 18 residues. The germline V gene has CDR1 LNHNV and CDR2 YYDKDF (reference sequence). The trim removed 1 base at V and 6 bases at J, leaving 10 bases unmatched. The CDR3 nucleotides are TGTGCCACCAGCAGAGCGGTGGGGACAGGGGGCGGAGGTCAGCCCCAGCATTTT. It codes for CATSRAVGTGGGGQPQHF.

This clone occurred a few times. This sequence joins TRBV7-9 and TRBJ2-1, with a possible D match to TRBD1 (5 bases). The CDR3 totals 13 residues. The V gene's germline CDR1 is SEHNR and CDR2 FQNEAQ (reference sequence). V was pared by 3 bases and J by 3 bases, with 6 bases between. Written as DNA, the CDR3 is TGTGCCAGCAGCTTCGACAGCTACAATGAGCAGTTCTTC. Amino acids: CASSFDSYNEQFF.

This clone came up a few times. The chain combines TRBV29-1 with TRBJ2-3; a weak D match, TRBD2 (6 bases). The CDR3 consists of 13 residues. The V end was cut by 4 bases, the J end by 8 bases, with 16 bases between. In germline, CDR1 is SQVTM, CDR2 ANQGSEA. The CDR3 nucleotides are TGCAGCGTTGGGGGGGAGCGTGAGGGTACGCAGTATTTT. Protein sequence: CSVGGEREGTQYF.